This T cell receptor beta chain was sequenced during a study of identifying expanded T cells in peripheral blood. Study-wide results and caveats: Approximately 1.2 clones differed between technical replicates, versus approximately 17 and 20 over time.

TCRdb's copy holds only in-frame clones and misses some; the assay was immunoSEQ multiplex PCR. The sample includes around 99,000 clones, roughly 90% seen only once; the top ten take just under 8.5%. This CDR3 comprises 13 residues. Germline CDR1 is SGDLS and CDR2 is YYNGEE. V was clipped by 2 bases and J by 8 bases, with 13 bases between them. As concerns this clone: As yet, its antigen is unknown.

The TCR was taken from a person aged 18 to 70 in good health. The sequenced sample was blood. The V call is TRBV9, the J call TRBJ1-2; D not resolved. In nucleotides, the CDR3 is TGTGCCAGCAGCGTTCTCCCTGCTGGGGGCTACACCTTC. It encodes CASSVLPAGGYTF.